This is a list of T cell receptor beta chains from one sample in a study of blood T cells in healthy people across ages. TCRdb re-called the 5' RACE reads with MiXCR, one entry per CDR3 protein. The table has 1 million or so distinct CDR3 sequences, under 45% seen once; the top ten hold approximately 20%. The sample taken for sequencing was blood. These receptors all come from an older woman in good health. The CDR3 runs from the conserved cysteine through the conserved F or W. D genes are given only for firm matches. Not all rows give a size; the values are once, few, many and, for expanded clones, a class.

>TRBV29-1|TRBJ1-2|NA|few
TGCAGCGTTGTTAGTCTTAACTATGGCTACACCTTC
CSVVSLNYGYTF
>TRBV5-1|TRBJ2-7|NA|few
TGCGCCAGCAGCTTGACTGCGGACTACGAGCAGTACTTC
CASSLTADYEQYF
>TRBV5-1|TRBJ2-1|TRBD2|NA
TGCGCCAGCAGCTTGGCGATAAGACTAGCGGACTCCTACAATGAGCAGTTCTTC
CASSLAIRLADSYNEQFF
>TRBV3-1|TRBJ2-5|NA|NA
TGTGCCAGCAGCCAAGAGATGGCTAATCAAGAGACCCAGTACTTC
CASSQEMANQETQYF
>TRBV28|TRBJ2-5|NA|NA
TGTGCCAGCAGTTTTCACCCCCGACAGGGTCCGGGAGAGCAGTACTTC
CASSFHPRQGPGEQYF
>TRBV5-5|TRBJ2-6|NA|NA
TGTGCCAGCAGCGCCAACACCTCCAGGGGGGCTGGGGCCAACGTCCTGACTTTC
CASSANTSRGAGANVLTF
>TRBV5-1|TRBJ2-5|NA|few
TGCGCCAGCAGCCGGGACCCTCGCGAGACCCAGTACTTC
CASSRDPRETQYF
>TRBV4-1|TRBJ2-7|TRBD2|NA
TGCGCCAGCAGCCGGGATAGCGGGGACAATGAGCAGTACTTC
CASSRDSGDNEQYF
>TRBV15|TRBJ2-3|TRBD2|NA
TGTGCCACCAGCAGAGATGGGGCAGATCTTGGCGGACTAGCGGGGGTAGATACGCAGTATTTT
CATSRDGADLGGLAGVDTQYF
>TRBV7-3|TRBJ1-3|NA|NA
TGTGCCAGCAGCTTAATTCAAGGCCGACCCTGGGACGCCATATATTTT
CASSLIQGRPWDAIYF
>TRBV29-1|TRBJ2-1|TRBD2|NA
TGCAGCGTTGAGCCGGGGACTAGCGGCTACAATGAGCAGTTCTTC
CSVEPGTSGYNEQFF
>TRBV29-1|TRBJ2-3|NA|NA
TGCAGCGCCCTTTCGGCTACTAGCACAGATACGCAGTATTTT
CSALSATSTDTQYF
>TRBV27|TRBJ2-7|NA|NA
TGTGCCAGCAGTTCATACCGGACCACAACGGTCTACGAGCAGTACTTC
CASSSYRTTTVYEQYF
>TRBV2|TRBJ2-7|NA|NA
TGTGCCAGCAGTTCGATCCCCCCCAATGAGCAGTACTTC
CASSSIPPNEQYF
>TRBV7-2|TRBJ2-3|TRBD2|NA
TGTGCCAGCAGCTTAACTAGCGGGAGGGCCAGGGATACGCAGTATTTT
CASSLTSGRARDTQYF
>TRBV6-5|TRBJ2-1|NA|NA
TGTGCCAGCAGTACGGGACTCAACCGCAATGAGCAGTTCTTC
CASSTGLNRNEQFF
>TRBV10-3|TRBJ1-2|TRBD1|NA
TGTGCCATCAGTGAGAGTTTGCAGGGGGGCTATGGCTACACCTTC
CAISESLQGGYGYTF
>TRBV18|TRBJ2-7|TRBD2|NA
TGTGCCAGCTCACCACCGACGGGGGGTAGCTACGAGCAGTACTTC
CASSPPTGGSYEQYF
>TRBV20-1|TRBJ1-5|TRBD1|NA
TGCAGTGCTGGCCTCGACAGGGCCAATCAGCCCCAGCATTTT
CSAGLDRANQPQHF
>TRBV27|TRBJ1-5|TRBD1|NA
TGTGCCAGCAGCAGGACCCCAGGGGGTCAGCCCCAGCATTTT
CASSRTPGGQPQHF
>TRBV18|TRBJ2-5|NA|many
TGTGCCAGCAGCCCACCGGGAGAGACCCAGTACTTC
CASSPPGETQYF
>TRBV28|TRBJ2-3|NA|few
TGTGCCAGCTTGAATGGGGCTAGCGGCACAGATACGCAGTATTTT
CASLNGASGTDTQYF
>TRBV29-1|TRBJ2-5|TRBD1|NA
TGCAGTACTAGGACAGGGGAGCGAGAGACCCAGTACTTC
CSTRTGERETQYF
>TRBV5-1|TRBJ2-3|TRBD2|NA
TGCGCCAGCAGGTTACGCCCTAATAGCGGGAAACCTGTTGATACGCAGTATTTT
CASRLRPNSGKPVDTQYF
>TRBV15|TRBJ2-7|TRBD2|NA
TGTGCCACCAGCATACTAGCGGGAGCTGCCGAGCAGTACTTC
CATSILAGAAEQYF
>TRBV4-1|TRBJ2-3|NA|NA
TGCGCCAGCAGCCGGTCTCGTTTATTCCTCGGGACAGATACGCAGTATTTT
CASSRSRLFLGTDTQYF
>TRBV20-1|TRBJ2-2|TRBD2|NA
TGCAGTGCTAGAGATGTAGCGGGAGTAGACACCGGGGAGCTGTTTTTT
CSARDVAGVDTGELFF
>TRBV5-1|TRBJ2-5|TRBD2|few
TGCGCCAGCAGCTTGGCCCCTCCTCAGACTCCGTTCCGGGAGGCCCAGAAAGAGACCCAGTACTTC
CASSLAPPQTPFREAQKETQYF
>TRBV15|TRBJ1-4|NA|once
TGTGCCACCAGCAGAGCGCGGACAGTGGACGAAAAACTGTTTTTT
CATSRARTVDEKLFF
>TRBV10-3|TRBJ2-7|TRBD2|NA
TGTGCCATCAGTGAGCCTAGCGGGAGGGCCTACGAGCAGTACTTC
CAISEPSGRAYEQYF
>TRBV10-3|TRBJ2-7|NA|few
TGTGCCATCAGTGAGACAGGTTATAACGAGCAGTACTTC
CAISETGYNEQYF
>TRBV29-1|TRBJ2-3|NA|NA
TGCAGCATGCAAATAGGATTTTTCAATACGCAGTATTTT
CSMQIGFFNTQYF
>TRBV18|TRBJ2-3|NA|many
TGTGCCAGCAGTCCTGGGGATACGCAGTATTTT
CASSPGDTQYF
>TRBV18|TRBJ2-1|NA|NA
TGTGCCAGCTCACCCTTTCAAGCTGATGAGCAGTTCTTC
CASSPFQADEQFF
>TRBV20-1|TRBJ2-7|NA|NA
TGCATTGCTAGTCAGGGAGGCGGCGAGCAGTACTTC
CIASQGGGEQYF
>TRBV20-1|TRBJ1-1|NA|NA
TGCAATGCTAAAGGGAACACTGAAGCTTTCTTT
CNAKGNTEAFF
>TRBV20-1|TRBJ2-1|TRBD2|few
TGCAGTGCTAGACAAAGCGGGAGGGCCATCTACAATGAGCAGTTCTTC
CSARQSGRAIYNEQFF
>TRBV6-1|TRBJ2-1|NA|many
TGTGCCAGCAGGGGCTTGGGCTACAATGAGCAGTTCTTC
CASRGLGYNEQFF
>TRBV7-2|TRBJ2-3|TRBD2|NA
TGTACCAGCAGCTCCAGCGGGAGTTTTACAGATACGCAGTATTTT
CTSSSSGSFTDTQYF
>TRBV29-1|TRBJ2-6|NA|few
TGCAGCGTCGGGGCTTACTCTGGGGCCAACGTCCTGACTTTC
CSVGAYSGANVLTF
>TRBV2|TRBJ2-7|NA|NA
TGTGCCAGCAGTGAACCCGCTATTCCCTCCTACGAGCAGTACTTC
CASSEPAIPSYEQYF
>TRBV20-1|TRBJ2-7|TRBD1|NA
TGCAGTGCTACCAGGACAGGCTACGAGCAGTACTTC
CSATRTGYEQYF
>TRBV2|TRBJ2-1|TRBD2|NA
TGTGCCAGCAACAGAGGGACTAGCGTGAGTGAGCAGTTCTTC
CASNRGTSVSEQFF
>TRBV29-1|TRBJ2-1|NA|NA
TGCAGGGTAAACAGGGCACTAAGCTCCTACAATGAGCAGTTCTTC
CRVNRALSSYNEQFF
>TRBV2|TRBJ2-5|NA|few
TGTGCCAGCAGTGAAAAGAGGGGGGAGACCCAGTACTTC
CASSEKRGETQYF